This passage covers 15 T cell receptor beta chains from one sample sequenced in a study of T cells in tumors after PD-1 blockade. TCRdb keeps only in-frame clones here, not all; method: immunoSEQ multiplex PCR. The sample has 7,000 to 9,500 clones; nearly 70% are singletons. The source material was tumor tissue, sampled after anti-PD-1 treatment. Source of these receptors: a human donor with basal cell carcinoma.

The V call is TRBV7-3, the J call TRBJ1-3; no clear D gene. Germline assignment: CDR1 SGHTA and CDR2 FQGTGA. V lost 0 bases to trimming and J lost 0 bases, with 9 bases between them. This CDR3 has 16 residues. The CDR3 protein is CASSLTGGNSGNTIYF. CDR3 in DNA: TGTGCCAGCAGCTTAACAGGCGGGAACTCTGGAAACACCATATATTTT.

The rearrangement uses TRBV5-1 and TRBJ1-6, with 7 bases that match TRBD1. Per the germline V gene, CDR1 is SGHRS and CDR2 is YFSETQ. The junction had 6 bases not matched to a gene; V was cut back by 5 bases and J by 7 bases. This CDR3 spans 14 amino acids. In DNA form, the CDR3 reads TGCGCCAGCAGGATGACAGGGCTAAATTCACCCCTCCACTTT. Protein: CASRMTGLNSPLHF. The variable domain in full, completed from reference TRBV5-1 and TRBJ1-6, reads KAGVTQTPRYLIKTRGQQVTLSCSPISGHRSVSWYQQTPGQGLQFLFEYFSETQRNKGNFPGRFSGRQFSNSRSEMNVSTLELGDSALYLCASRMTGLNSPLHFGNGTRLTVT.

This clone was seen only once. V gene TRBV7-9 combines with J gene TRBJ2-1; TRBD1 is a possible D gene (5 bases). This CDR3 is 13 amino acids long. Germline values: CDR1 SEHNR, CDR2 FQNEAQ (reference sequence). Between the trimmed V and J ends, which lost 0 bases and 9 bases, there was a span of 9 bases. The CDR3 loop reads CASSLAGVIEQFF. In DNA, the CDR3 is TGTGCCAGCAGCTTAGCAGGGGTAATTGAGCAGTTCTTC.

The chain is built from TRBV19 and TRBJ2-7; D may be TRBD1 or TRBD2 (7 bases each). The V gene's germline CDR1 is LNHDA and CDR2 SQIVND (reference sequence). This CDR3 region has 15 residues. Between the trimmed V and J ends, which lost 4 bases and 3 bases, there was a span of 16 bases. As DNA, the CDR3 is TGTGCCAGTAGTACGACAGGGTGGGAGGGCTACGAGCAGTACTTC. This gives the protein CASSTTGWEGYEQYF.

The J gene is TRBJ1-4, the V gene TRBV30; no firm D call. Trimming pared 1 base from V and 5 bases from J, leaving 11 bases between. The V gene's germline CDR1 is GTSNPN and CDR2 SVGIG (reference sequence). The CDR3 is 14 residues long. The CDR3 spells CAWSGRTGNEKLFF. The CDR3 bases are TGTGCCTGGAGTGGCCGTACCGGGAATGAAAAACTGTTTTTT.

The chain is built from TRBV19 and TRBJ2-2, with TRBD2 as a possible D gene (5 bases). Germline CDR1 LNHDA, CDR2 SQIVND (reference sequence). This CDR3 contains 18 residues. The ends were cut back, 1 base at V and 2 bases at J, with 17 bases in the middle. The CDR3, as DNA: TGTGCCAGTAGTATAGGACCGCTGAGACTACACAACACCGGGGAGCTGTTTTTT. Amino acid sequence: CASSIGPLRLHNTGELFF.

The rearrangement joins TRBV5-1 to TRBJ2-2; 9 bases align to TRBD1. Trimming at V came to 5 bases and at J to 0 bases, leaving 5 bases not matched to a gene. Germline CDR1 and CDR2: SGHRS and YFSETQ. CDR3 length: 16 amino acids. In DNA, the CDR3 is TGCGCCAGCAGTCGGGACAGGGCGTCGAACACCGGGGAGCTGTTTTTT. Translated, it gives CASSRDRASNTGELFF.

This chain joins TRBV7-2 and TRBJ2-1; 14 nucleotides match TRBD2. V lost 6 bases, J lost 4 bases, and 2 bases stayed unmatched. From germline, CDR1 is SGHTA and CDR2 FQGNSA. This CDR3 region has 15 residues. The CDR3 DNA reads TGTGCCAGCAGGCGGACTAGCGGGGGGTACAATGAGCAGTTCTTC. Its translation is CASRRTSGGYNEQFF.

This chain joins TRBV7-3 and TRBJ2-3, with D possibly being TRBD1 (5 bases). Per germline, CDR1 SGHTA and CDR2 FQGTGA. With 3 bases removed from V and 6 bases from J, the gap between germline ends came to 10 bases. This CDR3 is 13 amino acids long. In nucleotides, the CDR3 is TGTGCCAGCAGCTTCACCAGGGATGATACGCAGTATTTT. It codes for CASSFTRDDTQYF.

This rearrangement joins TRBV5-1 to TRBJ2-7, with 10 nucleotides matching TRBD1. Trimming removed 4 bases from V and 3 bases from J; junction bases left unmatched: 4. In germline, CDR1 is SGHRS, CDR2 YFSETQ. This CDR3 has 14 amino acids. CDR3 loop: CASSIGQGDYEQYF. As DNA, the CDR3 is TGCGCCAGCAGCATCGGACAGGGGGACTACGAGCAGTACTTC.

The V and J genes are TRBV5-4 and TRBJ2-1, with 14 bases lining up with TRBD2. The CDR3 runs 16 residues. The junction had 9 bases not matched to a gene; V was cut back by 6 bases and J by 7 bases. In germline, CDR1 is SGHNT, CDR2 YYREEE (reference sequence). Here the CDR3 DNA reads TGTGCCAGCAAATACGGGACTAGCGGGAGTAAAAATGAGCAGTTCTTC. Its protein product is CASKYGTSGSKNEQFF. The full variable domain, with the rest looked up from reference TRBV5-4 and TRBJ2-1, is ETGVTQSPTHLIKTRGQQVTLRCSSQSGHNTVSWYQQALGQGPQFIFQYYREEENGRGNFPPRFSGLQFPNYSSELNVNALELDDSALYLCASKYGTSGSKNEQFFGPGTRLTVL.

The chain is built from TRBV25-1 and TRBJ2-7; 10 bases match TRBD2. The CDR3 has 17 residues. V shed 3 bases, J shed 6 bases, and the junction held 14 bases outside the gene matches. Germline values: CDR1 MGHDK, CDR2 SYGVNS. The CDR3 reads CASSDWTSGSAMGEQYF. The CDR3 DNA is TGTGCCAGCAGTGACTGGACTAGCGGCTCTGCGATGGGCGAGCAGTACTTC.

V is TRBV2 and J is TRBJ1-5; the D is unclear. CDR3 length: 16 residues. CDR1 SNHLY and CDR2 FYNNEI come from the germline V gene. V lost 5 bases and J lost 1, with 15 bases in between. The CDR3 DNA sequence: TGTGCCAGCAGTCGGTCAAGGGCCAGCAGCAATCAGCCCCAGCATTTT. This sequence encodes CASSRSRASSNQPQHF.

J is TRBJ1-1 and V is TRBV19; D gene uncertain. Germline V gene data show CDR1 as LNHDA and CDR2 as SQIVND (reference sequence). The CDR3 has 13 residues. The V and J ends lost 4 bases and 1 base respectively, with 7 bases between them. The CDR3, as DNA: TGTGCCAGTAGTACTGCAGGGAACACTGAAGCTTTCTTT. Amino acid sequence: CASSTAGNTEAFF.

The chain employs TRBV29-1 and TRBJ1-2; a weak D match, TRBD1 (5 bases). Trimming pared 3 bases from V and 3 bases from J, leaving 11 bases between. This CDR3 has 13 amino acids. Germline V gene lookup returns CDR1 SQVTM and CDR2 ANQGSEA. CDR3 coding DNA: TGCAGCGTTGATGAGGGGACGTACTATGGCTACACCTTC. It yields the protein CSVDEGTYYGYTF.